This TCR beta chain was captured in a study of blood T cell repertoires in COVID-19. The repertoire was sequenced with immunoSEQ multiplex PCR; TCRdb's copy has only in-frame clones and lacks some. The table records more than 85,000 clones, 65% to 90% of them present only once. This receptor was identified in a man aged 55 to 70 with acute or convalescent COVID-19. Sequencing used peripheral blood.

The CDR3 region has the DNA TGTGCCAGCAGCCAAGATCTCCTACACTATGGCTACACCTTC. Protein: CASSQDLLHYGYTF. The chain uses TRBV3-1 (or the pseudogene TRBV3-2) and TRBJ1-2; D is undetermined. This CDR3 region has 14 residues. Germline lookup yields CDR1 LGHDT and CDR2 YNNKEL (reference sequence). With 0 bases removed from V and 3 bases from J, the gap between germline ends came to 8 bases.